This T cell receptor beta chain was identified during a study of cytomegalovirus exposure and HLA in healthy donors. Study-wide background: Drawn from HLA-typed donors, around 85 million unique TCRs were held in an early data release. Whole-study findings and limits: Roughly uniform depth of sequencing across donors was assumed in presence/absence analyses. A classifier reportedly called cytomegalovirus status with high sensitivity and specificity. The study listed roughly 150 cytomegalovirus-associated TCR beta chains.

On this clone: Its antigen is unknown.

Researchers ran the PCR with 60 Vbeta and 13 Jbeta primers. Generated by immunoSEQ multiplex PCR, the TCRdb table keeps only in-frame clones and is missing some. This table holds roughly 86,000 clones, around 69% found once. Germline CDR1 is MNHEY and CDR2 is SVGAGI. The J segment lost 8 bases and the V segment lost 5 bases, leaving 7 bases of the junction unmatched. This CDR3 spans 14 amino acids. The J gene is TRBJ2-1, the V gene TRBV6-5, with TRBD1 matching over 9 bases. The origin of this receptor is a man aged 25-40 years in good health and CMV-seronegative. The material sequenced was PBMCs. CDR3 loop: CASSRGQGVDEQFF. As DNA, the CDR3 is TGTGCCAGCAGTAGGGGACAGGGAGTGGATGAGCAGTTCTTC.